This entry lists 27 T cell receptor beta chains sequenced from one sample in a study of T cell changes during pregnancy in multiple sclerosis. Method: immunoSEQ multiplex PCR; TCRdb's copy keeps in-frame clones and lacks some. The sample holds approximately 63,000 clones, 85% to 95% seen once. The sequencing used peripheral blood, collected in the third trimester of pregnancy. Every receptor here comes from a female donor in good health, enrolled as a control in a pregnancy study.

V usage is TRBV18 and J usage is TRBJ2-3, with D possibly TRBD2 on 5 matching bases. The V end lost 0 bases, the J end lost 4 bases, and 8 bases lay between the germline ends. The CDR3 contains 14 residues. Germline-derived CDR1 and CDR2 are KGHSH and LQKENI. The CDR3 sequence: CASSPPSGADTQYF. Here the CDR3 DNA reads TGTGCCAGCTCACCACCAAGCGGCGCAGATACGCAGTATTTT. The variable domain in full, completed from reference TRBV18 and TRBJ2-3, reads NAGVMQNPRHLVRRRGQEARLRCSPMKGHSHVYWYRQLPEEGLKFMVYLQKENIIDESGMPKERFSAEFPKEGPSILRIQQVVRGDSAAYFCASSPPSGADTQYFGPGTRLTVL.

This rearrangement joins TRBV5-4 to TRBJ2-1; TRBD2 is a possible D gene (5 bases). CDR1 SGHNT and CDR2 YYREEE come from the germline V gene (reference sequence). Trimming cost V 4 bases and J 2 bases, with 16 bases left between them. This CDR3 has 16 residues. The CDR3 DNA is TGTGCCAGCAGCATCGGCGGGCGGGTAGCCTACAATGAGCAGTTCTTC. Protein: CASSIGGRVAYNEQFF.

The J gene is TRBJ2-7, the V gene TRBV7-2, with a weak D call TRBD2 (5 bases). Per germline, CDR1 SGHTA and CDR2 FQGNSA. Trimming took off 8 bases at V and 1 base at J, with 18 bases between the two ends. CDR3 length: 15 amino acids. CDR3 bases: TGTGCCAGCCGATTTACCAGCGGCCCTTCCTACGAGCAGTACTTC. It encodes CASRFTSGPSYEQYF.

Written as DNA, the CDR3 is TGTGCCAGCAGTGCCGGGACTAGCGAGACAGATACGCAGTATTTT. As protein: CASSAGTSETDTQYF. The chain combines TRBV2 with TRBJ2-3, with 10 bases matching TRBD2. Trimming took 4 bases from V and 3 from J; bases not matched to a gene: 4. CDR1 is SNHLY, CDR2 FYNNEI, per germline. This CDR3 is built from 15 residues.

The chain has TRBV5-1 and TRBJ2-1, with D possibly matching TRBD1 (5 bases). Trimming removed 0 bases at V and 6 bases at J, with 7 bases between. Germline V gene data show CDR1 as SGHRS and CDR2 as YFSETQ. The CDR3 consists of 13 residues. The CDR3 DNA is TGCGCCAGCAGCTTGGGACAGCTCAATGAGCAGTTCTTC. It translates to CASSLGQLNEQFF.

V and J are TRBV5-8 and TRBJ2-1; maybe TRBD2 (6 bases). The V and J ends lost 4 bases and 4 bases respectively, with 12 bases between them. Germline lookup yields CDR1 SGHTS and CDR2 YDEGEE. This CDR3 comprises 14 residues. The chain's CDR3 is CASSTGSWYNEQFF. CDR3 DNA sequence: TGTGCCAGCAGCACCGGGAGTTGGTACAATGAGCAGTTCTTC.

This CDR3 is CSGQNAYEQYF. CDR3 coding DNA: TGCAGTGGGCAAAACGCCTACGAGCAGTACTTC. V usage is TRBV20-1 and J usage is TRBJ2-7, with D hard to call. CDR3 size: 11 residues. Trimming removed 7 bases from V and 2 bases from J, with 9 bases in between. CDR1 is DFQATT, CDR2 SNEGSKA, per germline (reference sequence).

Points on this clone: No DNA is shown, since the ends of the CDR3 on it are uncertain; the CDR3 is the one TCRdb lists. This sequence joins TRBV5-1 and TRBJ2-1; no check of the table's D call, TRBD2, against the DNA was made. The CDR3 spans 13 residues, counting both ends. CDR1 and CDR2 (germline): SGHRS, YFSETQ. Here the CDR3 reads CASSLVGGGALIF.

This chain connects TRBV12-5 to TRBJ2-3; 10 bases map to TRBD1. This CDR3 has 15 amino acids. The junction had 4 bases not matched to a gene; V was cut back by 7 bases and J by 0 bases. In germline, CDR1 is LGHNT, CDR2 FRNRAP. The CDR3 loop is CASVGDRGSTDTQYF. CDR3 bases: TGTGCTAGTGTGGGGGACAGGGGAAGCACAGATACGCAGTATTTT.

CDR3 amino acids: CASSSSGLNNEQFF. The CDR3 DNA reads TGTGCCAGCAGCTCTAGCGGGCTAAACAATGAGCAGTTCTTC. V and J are TRBV11-3 and TRBJ2-1, with TRBD2 matching over 8 bases. Germline CDR1 is SGHNT and CDR2 is YENEEA. This CDR3 is 14 amino acids long. Trimming cost V 4 bases and J 5 bases; bases outside gene matches: 4.

This clone was seen only a few times. The V call is TRBV30, the J call TRBJ1-1; unclear D gene. Trimming left V 0 bases short and J 3 bases short, with 8 bases between. Germline V gives CDR1 GTSNPN, CDR2 SVGIG (reference sequence). This CDR3 has 13 amino acids. The CDR3: CAWSVSGDTEAFF. The DNA for the CDR3 is TGTGCCTGGAGTGTCTCAGGCGACACTGAAGCTTTCTTT.

The chain employs TRBV11-2 and TRBJ2-1; 8 bases fit TRBD2. The length of the CDR3 is 17 residues. Germline V lookup: CDR1 SGHAT, CDR2 FQNNGV. V lost 4 bases to trimming and J lost 0 bases; unmatched junction nucleotides: 8. This chain's CDR3 is CASSSPSGGSSYNEQFF. The CDR3 nucleotides read TGTGCCAGCAGCTCCCCGAGCGGGGGAAGCTCCTACAATGAGCAGTTCTTC.

The rearrangement uses TRBV7-9 and TRBJ2-2, with unresolved D. The CDR3 spans 17 residues. The ends were cut back, 7 bases at V and 10 bases at J, with 28 bases in the middle. CDR1 and CDR2 from the germline V gene are SEHNR and FQNEAQ (reference sequence). CDR3 sequence reads: CASTPSTSPGFVAELFF. The CDR3 DNA reads TGTGCCAGCACCCCGTCGACTTCTCCTGGCTTCGTGGCGGAGCTGTTTTTT.

The CDR3 region has the DNA TGTGCCTGGAGGGAGCGGGGGGGCACAGATACGCAGTATTTT. Its protein product is CAWRERGGTDTQYF. This sequence joins TRBV30 and TRBJ2-3, with TRBD2 matching over 9 bases. The ends lost 3 bases at V and 1 base at J; junction bases unmatched: 2. The CDR3 covers 14 residues. Germline V gives CDR1 GTSNPN, CDR2 SVGIG (reference sequence).

V usage is TRBV6-1 and J usage is TRBJ2-5; D may be TRBD1 (5 bases). The J call is uncertain, as TRBJ2-7 better fits the DNA end. Germline loops: CDR1 MNHNS, CDR2 SASEGT. CDR3 size: 13 residues. The CDR3 is CATESRASYEQYF. CDR3 nucleotides: TGTGCCACCGAGAGCAGGGCGTCCTACGAGCAGTACTTC.

The chain carries TRBV30 and TRBJ1-5; tentatively, D is TRBD1 (5 bases). The CDR3 runs to 13 residues. The V end lost 3 bases, the J end lost 6 bases, and 12 bases lay between the germline ends. Germline V gives CDR1 GTSNPN, CDR2 SVGIG (reference sequence). CDR3 in amino acids: CAWSWGVGQPQHF. The DNA of the CDR3 is TGTGCCTGGAGCTGGGGGGTAGGTCAGCCCCAGCATTTT.

This chain's CDR3 is CASSLKRQRGYTYEQYF. The CDR3 nucleotides are TGTGCCAGCAGTTTAAAGCGGCAGCGGGGGTATACCTACGAGCAGTACTTC. The rearrangement links TRBV27 to TRBJ2-7, with 8 nucleotides matching TRBD2. The CDR3 covers 17 residues. Germline-derived CDR1 and CDR2 are MNHEY and SMNVEV (reference sequence). The V gene end was trimmed by 2 bases and the J gene end by 2 bases; junction bases not matched to a gene: 11.

The J gene is TRBJ2-3, the V gene TRBV18; 10 bases align to TRBD1. The J segment lost 5 bases and the V segment lost 4 bases, leaving 6 bases of the junction unmatched. The CDR3 contains 15 residues. Per the germline V gene, CDR1 is KGHSH and CDR2 is LQKENI. The DNA of the CDR3 is TGTGCCAGCTCACAAGGCGGGACAGGGGTAGATACGCAGTATTTT. This encodes CASSQGGTGVDTQYF.

CDR3 in amino acids: CSIISSGSGTQYF. CDR3 sequence (DNA): TGCAGCATCATTTCTTCAGGGTCTGGGACCCAGTACTTC. J is TRBJ2-5 and V is TRBV29-1; D possibly corresponds to TRBD1 (5 bases). Germline CDR1 SQVTM, CDR2 ANQGSEA. Trimming removed 8 bases from V and 7 bases from J, with 20 bases in between. CDR3 length: 13 amino acids.

The chain couples TRBV2 to TRBJ1-2; D is ambiguous. CDR1 and CDR2 (germline): SNHLY, FYNNEI. The CDR3 extends over 13 amino acids. V lost 3 bases and J 8 bases, leaving 13 bases between the germline ends. The CDR3 here is CASSDPSRLGYTF. The CDR3 coding sequence is TGTGCCAGCAGTGATCCCAGCAGGTTAGGCTACACCTTC.

The CDR3 region is CASSKGDISENTIYF. CDR3 in DNA: TGTGCCAGCAGCAAAGGGGACATATCGGAGAACACCATATATTTT. The V and J genes are TRBV11-1 and TRBJ1-3, with a possible D match to TRBD1 (6 bases). V shed 5 bases and J shed 7 bases, with 18 bases lying between them. Germline V gene sequence: CDR1 SGHAT, CDR2 FQDESV (reference sequence). This CDR3 is 15 amino acids long.

This sequence joins TRBV28 and TRBJ2-7; 7 nucleotides align to TRBD2. J lost 7 bases, V lost 1 base, and 10 bases had no gene match. Germline V gene lookup returns CDR1 MDHEN and CDR2 SYDVKM. This CDR3 contains 15 residues. CDR3 loop: CASSLSSSGRGEQYF. CDR3 in DNA: TGTGCCAGCAGTTTATCGTCTAGCGGCAGAGGGGAGCAGTACTTC.

The gene calls are TRBV19 and TRBJ2-4; 7 bases align to TRBD1. Germline V gene lookup returns CDR1 LNHDA and CDR2 SQIVND (reference sequence). V dropped 3 bases and J dropped 8; count of bases not matched to a gene: 4. This CDR3 is 13 amino acids long. The CDR3 reads CASSMAGGDIQYF. For the CDR3, the DNA is TGTGCCAGTAGTATGGCAGGGGGTGACATTCAGTACTTC. The full variable domain, with the rest looked up from reference TRBV19 and TRBJ2-4, is DGGITQSPKYLFRKEGQNVTLSCEQNLNHDAMYWYRQDPGQGLRLIYYSQIVNDFQKGDIAEGYSVSREKKESFPLTVTSAQKNPTAFYLCASSMAGGDIQYFGAGTRLSVL.

This chain uses TRBV7-8 with TRBJ2-7, with 9 bases fitting TRBD2. The V gene end was trimmed by 0 bases and the J gene end by 0 bases; junction bases not matched to a gene: 6. This CDR3 has 17 amino acids. Germline CDR1 SGHVS, CDR2 FQNEAQ. CDR3 nucleotides: TGTGCCAGCAGCTTAGCGGGTAGCGGGGGCAGCTCCTACGAGCAGTACTTC. The encoded protein is CASSLAGSGGSSYEQYF.

This sequence joins TRBV7-9 and TRBJ1-2, with TRBD1 identical over 7 bases. The CDR3 runs 13 residues. With 5 bases clipped from V and 4 bases from J, the junction kept 4 bases outside the gene matches. Germline CDR1 and CDR2: SEHNR and FQNEAQ (reference sequence). CDR3 coding DNA: TGTGCCAGCAGCGGGACAGAAGTCTATGGCTACACCTTC. Translating it yields CASSGTEVYGYTF.

For this clone: One junction end does not reproduce the germline sequence, and a read error may be involved. The chain joins TRBV7-7 to TRBJ2-5, with D perhaps matching TRBD1 (5 bases). Germline CDR1 SSHAT, CDR2 FNYEAQ (reference sequence). The CDR3 runs 14 residues. The CDR3 is CASTPVGLQETQYF. CDR3 nucleotide sequence: TGTGCTAGCACCCCCGTGGGGCTACAAGAGACCCAGTACTTC.

CDR3 loop: CASSLLAGYTDTQYF. CDR3 DNA: TGTGCCAGCAGCTTACTAGCGGGCTACACAGATACGCAGTATTTT. The rearrangement links TRBV7-3 to TRBJ2-3; 8 bases align to TRBD2. Germline trimming cut 2 bases from V and 2 bases from J; bases unmatched to any gene: 3. The V gene's germline CDR1 is SGHTA and CDR2 FQGTGA. This CDR3 contains 15 residues.